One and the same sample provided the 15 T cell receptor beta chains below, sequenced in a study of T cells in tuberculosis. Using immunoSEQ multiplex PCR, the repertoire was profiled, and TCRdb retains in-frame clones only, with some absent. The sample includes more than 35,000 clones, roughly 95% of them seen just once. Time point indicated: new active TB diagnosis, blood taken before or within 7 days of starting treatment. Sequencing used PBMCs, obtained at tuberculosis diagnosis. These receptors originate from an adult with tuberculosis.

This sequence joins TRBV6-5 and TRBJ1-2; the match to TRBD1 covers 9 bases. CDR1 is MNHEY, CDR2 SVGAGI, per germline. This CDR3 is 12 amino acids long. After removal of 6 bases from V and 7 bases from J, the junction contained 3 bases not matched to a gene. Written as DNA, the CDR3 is TGTGCCAGCAGACAGGGGGCAGTTGGCTACACCTTC. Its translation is CASRQGAVGYTF.

The CDR3 DNA follows: TGTGCCAGTAGGACAGTCGTTTTTGAGAGCACTGAAGCTTTCTTT. As protein: CASRTVVFESTEAFF. The chain carries TRBV27 and TRBJ1-1; tentatively, D is TRBD1 (6 bases). This CDR3 comprises 15 residues. The V end was cut by 9 bases, the J end by 4 bases, with 21 bases between. CDR1 is MNHEY and CDR2 is SMNVEV in the germline V gene (reference sequence).

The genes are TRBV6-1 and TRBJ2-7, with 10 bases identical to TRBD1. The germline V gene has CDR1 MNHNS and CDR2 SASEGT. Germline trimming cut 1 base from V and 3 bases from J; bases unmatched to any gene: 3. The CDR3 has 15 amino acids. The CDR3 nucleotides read TGTGCCAGCAGTGAAGGACAGGGGGCGAACTACGAGCAGTACTTC. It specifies CASSEGQGANYEQYF.

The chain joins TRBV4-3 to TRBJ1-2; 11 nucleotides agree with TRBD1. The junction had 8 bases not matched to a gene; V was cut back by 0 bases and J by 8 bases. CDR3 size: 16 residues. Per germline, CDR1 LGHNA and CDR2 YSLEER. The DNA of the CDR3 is TGCGCCAGCAGCCAAGATCTTGGACAGGGGGCAAAAGGCTACACCTTC. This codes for CASSQDLGQGAKGYTF.

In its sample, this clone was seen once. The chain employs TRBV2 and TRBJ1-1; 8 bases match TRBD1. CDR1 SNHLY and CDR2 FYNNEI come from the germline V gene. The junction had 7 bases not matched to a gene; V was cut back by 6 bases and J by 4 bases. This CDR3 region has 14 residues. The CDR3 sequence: CASRNRDRGTEAFF. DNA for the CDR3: TGTGCCAGCAGGAACAGAGACAGGGGCACTGAAGCTTTCTTT.

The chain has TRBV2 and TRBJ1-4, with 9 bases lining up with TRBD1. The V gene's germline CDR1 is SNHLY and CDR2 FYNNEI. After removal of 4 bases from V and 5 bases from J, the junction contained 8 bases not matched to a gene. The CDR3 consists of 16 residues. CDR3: CASSVIPGQGNEKLFF. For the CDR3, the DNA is TGTGCCAGCAGTGTGATTCCGGGACAGGGAAATGAAAAACTGTTTTTT. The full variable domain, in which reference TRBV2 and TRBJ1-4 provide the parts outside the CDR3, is EPEVTQTPSHQVTQMGQEVILRCVPISNHLYFYWYRQILGQKVEFLVSFYNNEISEKSEIFDDQFSVERPDGSNFTLKIRSTKLEDSAMYFCASSVIPGQGNEKLFFGSGTQLSVL.

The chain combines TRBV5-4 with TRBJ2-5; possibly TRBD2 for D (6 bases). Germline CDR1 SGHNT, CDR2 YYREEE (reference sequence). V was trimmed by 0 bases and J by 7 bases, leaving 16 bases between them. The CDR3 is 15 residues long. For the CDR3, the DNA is TGTGCCAGCAGCTTGGCCGCGACCTACGGGGGGACCCAGTACTTC. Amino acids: CASSLAATYGGTQYF.

CDR3 protein: CASSVSRSDEQYF. The CDR3 coding sequence is TGTGCCAGCAGCGTTTCGCGTAGCGACGAGCAGTACTTC. The rearrangement joins TRBV9 to TRBJ2-7; D perhaps matches TRBD2 (5 bases). Germline CDR1 and CDR2: SGDLS and YYNGEE. V was trimmed by 2 bases and J by 5 bases, leaving 11 bases between them. The CDR3 runs 13 residues.

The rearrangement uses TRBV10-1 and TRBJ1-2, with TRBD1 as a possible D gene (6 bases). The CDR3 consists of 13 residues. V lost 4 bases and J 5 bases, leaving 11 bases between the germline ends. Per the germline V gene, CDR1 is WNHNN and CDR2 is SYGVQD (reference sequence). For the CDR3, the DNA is TGCGCCAGCAGTGGCGGGGGCTCATATGGCTACACCTTC. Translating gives CASSGGGSYGYTF.

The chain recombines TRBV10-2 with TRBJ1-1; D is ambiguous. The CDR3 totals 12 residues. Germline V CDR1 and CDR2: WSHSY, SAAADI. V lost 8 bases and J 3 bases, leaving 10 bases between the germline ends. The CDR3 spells CASGGLYTEAFF. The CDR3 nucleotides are TGCGCCAGCGGCGGGCTTTACACTGAAGCTTTCTTT.

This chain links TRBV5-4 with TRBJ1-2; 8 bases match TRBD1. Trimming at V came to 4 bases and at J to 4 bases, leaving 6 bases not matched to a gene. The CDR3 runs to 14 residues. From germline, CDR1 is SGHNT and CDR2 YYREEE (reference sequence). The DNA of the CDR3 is TGTGCCAGCAGCACCGGACAGGGAAGCTATGGCTACACCTTC. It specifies CASSTGQGSYGYTF. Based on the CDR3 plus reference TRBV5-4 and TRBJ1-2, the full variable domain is ETGVTQSPTHLIKTRGQQVTLRCSSQSGHNTVSWYQQALGQGPQFIFQYYREEENGRGNFPPRFSGLQFPNYSSELNVNALELDDSALYLCASSTGQGSYGYTFGSGTRLTVV.

CDR3 DNA: TGCGCCAGCAGCCAAGACAGGAGGGAGCAGTTCTTC. Residues: CASSQDRREQFF. The rearrangement joins TRBV4-1 to TRBJ2-1; possible D gene TRBD2, 5 bases. Germline loops: CDR1 MGHRA, CDR2 YSYEKL. This CDR3 is built from 12 residues. V was shortened by 0 bases and J by 10 bases, with 7 bases between the two germline ends.

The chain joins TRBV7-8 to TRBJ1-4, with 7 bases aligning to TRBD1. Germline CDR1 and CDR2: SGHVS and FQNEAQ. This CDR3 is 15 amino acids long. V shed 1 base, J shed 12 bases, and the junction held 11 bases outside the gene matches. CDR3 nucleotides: TGTGCCAGCAGCTTAGAGGGGGTCACCAGGGGGGAACTGTTTTTT. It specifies CASSLEGVTRGELFF.

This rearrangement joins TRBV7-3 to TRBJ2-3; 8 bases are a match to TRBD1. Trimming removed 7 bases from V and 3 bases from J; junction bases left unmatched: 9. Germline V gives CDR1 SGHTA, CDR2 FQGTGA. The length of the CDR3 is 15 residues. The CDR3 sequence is CASTIRGLGTDTQYF. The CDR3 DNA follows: TGTGCCAGCACCATCAGGGGGCTCGGGACAGATACGCAGTATTTT.

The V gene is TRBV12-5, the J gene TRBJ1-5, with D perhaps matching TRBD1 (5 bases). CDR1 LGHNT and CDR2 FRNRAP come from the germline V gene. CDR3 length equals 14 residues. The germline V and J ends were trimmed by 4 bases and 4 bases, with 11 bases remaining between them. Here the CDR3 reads CASGWGVPNQPQHF. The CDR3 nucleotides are TGTGCTAGTGGTTGGGGGGTCCCAAATCAGCCCCAGCATTTT.